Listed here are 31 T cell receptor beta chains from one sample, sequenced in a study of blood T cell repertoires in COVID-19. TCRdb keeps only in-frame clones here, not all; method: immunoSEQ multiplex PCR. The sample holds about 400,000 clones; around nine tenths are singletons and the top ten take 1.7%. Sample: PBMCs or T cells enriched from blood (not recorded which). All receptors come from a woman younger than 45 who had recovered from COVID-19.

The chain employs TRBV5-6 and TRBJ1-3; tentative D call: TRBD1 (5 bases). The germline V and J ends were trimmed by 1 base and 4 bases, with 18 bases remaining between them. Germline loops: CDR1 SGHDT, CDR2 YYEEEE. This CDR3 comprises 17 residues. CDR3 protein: CASSLFQGSMGGNTIYF. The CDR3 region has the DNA TGTGCCAGCAGCTTGTTTCAGGGTTCGATGGGGGGAAACACCATATATTTT.

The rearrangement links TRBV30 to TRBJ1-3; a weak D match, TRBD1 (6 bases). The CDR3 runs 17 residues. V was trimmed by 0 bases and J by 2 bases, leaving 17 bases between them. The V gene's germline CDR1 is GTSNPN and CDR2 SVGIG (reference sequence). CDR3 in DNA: TGTGCCTGGAGTGTTGGTGGGACATACGATCCTGGAAACACCATATATTTT. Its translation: CAWSVGGTYDPGNTIYF.

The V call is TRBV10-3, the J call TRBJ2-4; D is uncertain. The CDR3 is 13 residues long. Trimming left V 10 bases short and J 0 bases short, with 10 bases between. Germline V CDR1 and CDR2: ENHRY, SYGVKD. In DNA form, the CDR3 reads TGTGCCACCTACGAAACAGCCAAAAACATTCAGTACTTC. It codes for CATYETAKNIQYF.

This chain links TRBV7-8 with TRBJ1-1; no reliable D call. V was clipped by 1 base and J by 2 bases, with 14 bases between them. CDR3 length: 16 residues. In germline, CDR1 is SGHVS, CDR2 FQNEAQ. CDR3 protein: CASSLDGGHANTEAFF. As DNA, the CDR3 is TGTGCCAGCAGCTTAGATGGAGGCCACGCAAACACTGAAGCTTTCTTT.

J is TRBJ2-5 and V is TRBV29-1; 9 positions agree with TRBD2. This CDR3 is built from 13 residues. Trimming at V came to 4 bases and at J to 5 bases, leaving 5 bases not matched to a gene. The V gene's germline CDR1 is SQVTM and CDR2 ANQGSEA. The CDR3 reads CSVAAGGRETQYF. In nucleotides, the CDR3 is TGCAGCGTTGCTGCGGGGGGGCGGGAGACCCAGTACTTC.

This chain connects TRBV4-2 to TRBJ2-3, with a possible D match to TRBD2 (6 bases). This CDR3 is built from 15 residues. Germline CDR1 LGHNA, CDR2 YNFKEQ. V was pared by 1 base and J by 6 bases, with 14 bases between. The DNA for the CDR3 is TGTGCCAGCAGCCAAGCTGGGGAGGAGGGGGATACGCAGTATTTT. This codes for CASSQAGEEGDTQYF.

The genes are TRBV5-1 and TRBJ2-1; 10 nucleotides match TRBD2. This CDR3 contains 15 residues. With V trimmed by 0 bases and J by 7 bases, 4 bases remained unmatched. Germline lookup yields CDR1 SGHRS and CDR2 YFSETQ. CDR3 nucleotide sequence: TGCGCCAGCAGCTTGGAAGCGGGAGGGGGGAATGAGCAGTTCTTC. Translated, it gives CASSLEAGGGNEQFF.

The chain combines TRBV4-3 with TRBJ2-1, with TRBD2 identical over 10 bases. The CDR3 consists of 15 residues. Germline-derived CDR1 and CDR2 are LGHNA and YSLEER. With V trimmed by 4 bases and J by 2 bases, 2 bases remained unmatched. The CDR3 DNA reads TGCGCCAGCAGCCTCGGGACTAGCGCCTACAATGAGCAGTTCTTC. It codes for CASSLGTSAYNEQFF.

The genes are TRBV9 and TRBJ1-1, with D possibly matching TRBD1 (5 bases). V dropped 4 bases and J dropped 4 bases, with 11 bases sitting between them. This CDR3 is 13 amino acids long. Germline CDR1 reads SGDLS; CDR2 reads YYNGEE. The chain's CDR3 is CASSPRQFTEAFF. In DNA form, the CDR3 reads TGTGCCAGCAGCCCCAGACAGTTCACTGAAGCTTTCTTT.

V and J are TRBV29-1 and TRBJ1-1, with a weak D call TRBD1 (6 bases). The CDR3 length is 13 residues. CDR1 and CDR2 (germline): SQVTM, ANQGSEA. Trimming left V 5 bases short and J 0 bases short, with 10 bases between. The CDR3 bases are TGCAGCGTTAACAGGGTGTTGAACACTGAAGCTTTCTTT. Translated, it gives CSVNRVLNTEAFF.

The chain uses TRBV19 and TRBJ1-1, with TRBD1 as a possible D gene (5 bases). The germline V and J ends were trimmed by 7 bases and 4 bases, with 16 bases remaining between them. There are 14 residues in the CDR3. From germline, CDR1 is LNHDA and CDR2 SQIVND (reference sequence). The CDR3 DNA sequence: TGTGCCAGTAAGTCGAGGGGAGGGAGCACTGAAGCTTTCTTT. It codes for CASKSRGGSTEAFF.

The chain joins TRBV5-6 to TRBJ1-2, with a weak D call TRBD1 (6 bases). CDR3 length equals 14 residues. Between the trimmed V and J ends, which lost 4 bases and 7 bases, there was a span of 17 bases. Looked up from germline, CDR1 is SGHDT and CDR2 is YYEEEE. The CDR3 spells CASSQQGVFGGYTF. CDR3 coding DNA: TGTGCCAGCAGCCAACAGGGAGTATTTGGTGGCTACACCTTC.

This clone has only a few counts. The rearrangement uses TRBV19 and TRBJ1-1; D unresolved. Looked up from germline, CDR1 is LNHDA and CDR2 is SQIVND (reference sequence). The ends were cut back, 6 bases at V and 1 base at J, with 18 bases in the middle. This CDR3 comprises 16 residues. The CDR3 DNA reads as TGTGCCAGTAGCTGGGGAGAGGGTGGAGGGAACACTGAAGCTTTCTTT. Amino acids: CASSWGEGGGNTEAFF. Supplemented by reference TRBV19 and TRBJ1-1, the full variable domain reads DGGITQSPKYLFRKEGQNVTLSCEQNLNHDAMYWYRQDPGQGLRLIYYSQIVNDFQKGDIAEGYSVSREKKESFPLTVTSAQKNPTAFYLCASSWGEGGGNTEAFFGQGTRLTVV.

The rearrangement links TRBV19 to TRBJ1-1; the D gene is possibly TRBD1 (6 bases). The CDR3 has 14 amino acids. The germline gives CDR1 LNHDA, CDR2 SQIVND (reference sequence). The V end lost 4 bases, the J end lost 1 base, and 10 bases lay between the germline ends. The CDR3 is CASSTDRRNTEAFF. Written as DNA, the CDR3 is TGTGCCAGTAGTACCGACAGGAGGAACACTGAAGCTTTCTTT.

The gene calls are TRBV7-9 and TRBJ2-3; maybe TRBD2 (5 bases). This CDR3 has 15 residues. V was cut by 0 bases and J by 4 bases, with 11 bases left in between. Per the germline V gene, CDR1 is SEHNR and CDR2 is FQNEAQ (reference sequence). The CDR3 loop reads CASSLAHLAADTQYF. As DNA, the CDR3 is TGTGCCAGCAGCTTAGCACACCTAGCAGCAGATACGCAGTATTTT.

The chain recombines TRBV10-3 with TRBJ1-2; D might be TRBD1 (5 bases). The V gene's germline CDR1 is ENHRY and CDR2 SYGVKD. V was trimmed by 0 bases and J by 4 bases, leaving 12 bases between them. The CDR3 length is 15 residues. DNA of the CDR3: TGTGCCATCAGTGAGTCGGTCCGGGACTTCTATGGCTACACCTTC. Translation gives CAISESVRDFYGYTF.

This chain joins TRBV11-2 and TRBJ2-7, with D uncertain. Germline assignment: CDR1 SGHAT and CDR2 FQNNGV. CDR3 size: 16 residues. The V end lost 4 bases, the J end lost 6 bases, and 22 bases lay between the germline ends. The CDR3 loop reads CASSSLETSPFGEQYF. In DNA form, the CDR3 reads TGTGCCAGCAGCTCACTCGAGACAAGCCCCTTTGGCGAGCAGTACTTC.

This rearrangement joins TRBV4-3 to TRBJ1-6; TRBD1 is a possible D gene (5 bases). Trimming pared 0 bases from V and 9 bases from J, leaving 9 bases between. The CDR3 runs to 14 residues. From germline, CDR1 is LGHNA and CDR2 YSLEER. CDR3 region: CASSQDNRPSPLHF. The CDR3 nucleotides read TGCGCCAGCAGCCAAGATAACAGGCCTTCACCCCTCCACTTT.

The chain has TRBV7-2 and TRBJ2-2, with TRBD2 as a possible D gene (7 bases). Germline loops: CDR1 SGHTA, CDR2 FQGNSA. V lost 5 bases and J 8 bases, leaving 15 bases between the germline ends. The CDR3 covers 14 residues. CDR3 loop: CASSAKGGTGELFF. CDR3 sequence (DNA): TGTGCCAGCAGCGCAAAGGGGGGGACAGGGGAGCTGTTTTTT.

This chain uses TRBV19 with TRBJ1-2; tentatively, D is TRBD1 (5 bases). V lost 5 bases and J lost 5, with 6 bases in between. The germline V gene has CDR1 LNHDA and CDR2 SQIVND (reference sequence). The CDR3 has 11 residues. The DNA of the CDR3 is TGTGCCAGTAGTCAGGGATATGGCTACACCTTC. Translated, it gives CASSQGYGYTF.

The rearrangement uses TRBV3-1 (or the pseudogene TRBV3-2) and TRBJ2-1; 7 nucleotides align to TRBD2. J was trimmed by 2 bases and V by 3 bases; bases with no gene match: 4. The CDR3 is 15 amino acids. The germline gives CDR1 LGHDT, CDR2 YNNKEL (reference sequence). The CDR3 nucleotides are TGTGCCAGCAGCCAGGGAGGGCTGGCCTACAATGAGCAGTTCTTC. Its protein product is CASSQGGLAYNEQFF.

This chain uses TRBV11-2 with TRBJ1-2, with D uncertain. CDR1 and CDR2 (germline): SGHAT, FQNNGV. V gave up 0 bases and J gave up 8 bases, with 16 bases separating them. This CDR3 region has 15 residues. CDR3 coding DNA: TGTGCCAGCAGCTTAGATAACGTCGGGGTTCGGGGCTACACCTTC. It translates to CASSLDNVGVRGYTF. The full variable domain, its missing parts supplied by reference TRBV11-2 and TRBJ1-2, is EAGVAQSPRYKIIEKRQSVAFWCNPISGHATLYWYQQILGQGPKLLIQFQNNGVVDDSQLPKDRFSAERLKGVDSTLKIQPAKLEDSAVYLCASSLDNVGVRGYTFGSGTRLTVV.

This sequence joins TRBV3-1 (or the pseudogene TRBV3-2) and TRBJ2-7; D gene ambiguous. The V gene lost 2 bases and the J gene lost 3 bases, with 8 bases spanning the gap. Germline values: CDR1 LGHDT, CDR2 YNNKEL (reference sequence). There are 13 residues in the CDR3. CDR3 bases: TGTGCCAGCAGCCAACAGGTTTTCTACGAGCAGTACTTC. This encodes CASSQQVFYEQYF.

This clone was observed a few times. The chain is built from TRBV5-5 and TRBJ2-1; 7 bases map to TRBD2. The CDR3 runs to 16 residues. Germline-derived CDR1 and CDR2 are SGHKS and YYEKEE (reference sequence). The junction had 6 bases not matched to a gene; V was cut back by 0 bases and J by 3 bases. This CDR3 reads CASSLAGGALYNEQFF. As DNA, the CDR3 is TGTGCCAGCAGCTTGGCGGGGGGTGCCCTCTACAATGAGCAGTTCTTC.

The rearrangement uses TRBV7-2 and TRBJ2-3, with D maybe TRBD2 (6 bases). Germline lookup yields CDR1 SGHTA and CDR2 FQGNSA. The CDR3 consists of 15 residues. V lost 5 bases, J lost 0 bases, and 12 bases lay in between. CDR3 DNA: TGTGCCAGCAGCCATAGCGGACTTAGCACAGATACGCAGTATTTT. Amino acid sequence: CASSHSGLSTDTQYF.

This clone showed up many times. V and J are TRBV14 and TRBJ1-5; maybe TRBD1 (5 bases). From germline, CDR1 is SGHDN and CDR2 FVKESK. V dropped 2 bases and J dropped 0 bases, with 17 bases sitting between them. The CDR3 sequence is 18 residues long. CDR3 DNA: TGTGCCAGCAGCCAACAGCAGTATCCGACAGTTAGCAATCAGCCCCAGCATTTT. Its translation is CASSQQQYPTVSNQPQHF.

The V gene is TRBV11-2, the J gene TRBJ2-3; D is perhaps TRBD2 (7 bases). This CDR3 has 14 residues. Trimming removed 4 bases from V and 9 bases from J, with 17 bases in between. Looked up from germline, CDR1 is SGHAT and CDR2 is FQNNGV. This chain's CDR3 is CASSWASGTGTQYF. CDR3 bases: TGTGCCAGCAGCTGGGCTAGCGGTACAGGGACGCAGTATTTT.

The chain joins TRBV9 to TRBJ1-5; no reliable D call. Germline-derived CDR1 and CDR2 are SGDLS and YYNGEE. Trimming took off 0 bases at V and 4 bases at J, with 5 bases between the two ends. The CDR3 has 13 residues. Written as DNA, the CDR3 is TGTGCCAGCAGCGTAGAACTGAATCAGCCCCAGCATTTT. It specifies CASSVELNQPQHF.

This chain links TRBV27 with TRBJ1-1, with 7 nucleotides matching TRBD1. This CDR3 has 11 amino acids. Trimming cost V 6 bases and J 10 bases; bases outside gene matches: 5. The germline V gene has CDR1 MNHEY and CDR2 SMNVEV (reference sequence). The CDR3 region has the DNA TGTGCCAGCAGCGTACAGGGGATAGCTTTCTTT. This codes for CASSVQGIAFF.

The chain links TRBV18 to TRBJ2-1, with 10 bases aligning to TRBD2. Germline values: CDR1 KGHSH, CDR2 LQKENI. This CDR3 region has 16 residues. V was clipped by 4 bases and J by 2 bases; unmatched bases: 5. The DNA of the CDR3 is TGTGCCAGCTCACTCCAAGCGGGAGGGACCTACAATGAGCAGTTCTTC. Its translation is CASSLQAGGTYNEQFF.

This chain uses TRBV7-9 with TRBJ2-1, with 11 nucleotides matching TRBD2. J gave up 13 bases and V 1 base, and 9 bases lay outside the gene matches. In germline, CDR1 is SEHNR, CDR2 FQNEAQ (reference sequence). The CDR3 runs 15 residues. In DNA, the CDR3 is TGTGCCAGCAGCTTAGAGGGACTAGCGGTTGGGCCCCAGTTCTTC. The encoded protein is CASSLEGLAVGPQFF.